The rows below give T cell receptor beta chains drawn from one sample of a study of blood T cell repertoires in COVID-19. Sequencing was performed with immunoSEQ multiplex PCR; in TCRdb, only in-frame clones are kept and a portion is missing. The sample lists 75,000 to 85,000 clones; approximately 82% were seen once. Sequencing was carried out using peripheral blood. The receptors originated from a human donor in a cohort sampled during active COVID-19. CDR3s include the opening cysteine and the closing phenylalanine or tryptophan. The order of the fields is V gene, J gene, D gene, clone size, CDR3 protein, CDR3 DNA. A D gene is named only where the DNA matches it firmly. Size tells how often a clone was seen (once, few, many) or the class of an expanded clone, and some rows leave it out.

TRBV6-5,TRBJ2-2,-,-,CASSYSGDDTGELFF,TGTGCCAGCAGTTATTCGGGGGACGACACCGGGGAGCTGTTTTTT
TRBV19,TRBJ2-7,-,-,CASSPTAGRTKGRQYF,TGTGCCAGTAGCCCCACAGCGGGCAGAACGAAGGGCAGGCAGTACTTC
TRBV7-8,TRBJ1-2,TRBD1,-,CASSSTGVFGYTF,TGTGCCAGCAGCTCGACAGGGGTATTCGGCTACACCTTC
TRBV2,TRBJ1-2,TRBD1,-,CANFGQGGRGYTF,TGTGCCAACTTCGGACAGGGGGGAAGGGGCTACACCTTC
TRBV6-6,TRBJ1-6,-,once,CASSDHGNFSPLHF,TGTGCCAGCAGTGACCACGGGAATTTTTCACCCCTCCACTTT
TRBV7-9,TRBJ2-7,-,-,CASSPRDTSYEQYF,TGTGCCAGCAGCCCCCGGGACACTTCCTACGAGCAGTACTTC
TRBV4-3,TRBJ2-5,-,-,CASSQDGAGIGETQYF,TGCGCCAGCAGCCAAGATGGCGCGGGGATAGGAGAGACCCAGTACTTC
TRBV10-1,TRBJ2-1,TRBD2,-,CASSNSGGAFEQFF,TGCGCCAGCAGTAATAGCGGGGGGGCCTTTGAGCAGTTCTTC
TRBV7-6,TRBJ2-7,TRBD1,-,CASSYRTGENEQYF,TGTGCCAGCAGCTACCGGACAGGGGAGAACGAGCAGTACTTC
TRBV4-3,TRBJ2-6,-,-,CASSLLGANVLTF,TGCGCCAGCAGCCTCTTAGGGGCCAACGTCCTGACTTTC
TRBV6-2/TRBV6-3,TRBJ2-3,-,-,CASSPRRYEPGGTDTQYF,TGTGCCAGCAGCCCTCGTCGTTACGAACCCGGGGGCACAGATACGCAGTATTTT
TRBV24-1,TRBJ1-2,-,-,CATSERGGFGYTF,TGTGCCACCAGTGAAAGGGGGGGATTCGGCTACACCTTC
TRBV5-3,TRBJ1-3,-,once,CARRPKGLERNTIYF,TGTGCCAGAAGACCGAAAGGACTGGAAAGAAACACCATATATTTT
TRBV7-6,TRBJ2-1,TRBD2,-,CASSLDTSGAYNEQFF,TGTGCCAGCAGCTTAGATACTAGCGGGGCCTACAATGAGCAGTTCTTC
TRBV3-1/TRBV3-2,TRBJ2-2,TRBD1,once,CASSLHRGRDVQGELFF,TGTGCCAGCAGCCTCCACAGGGGCCGGGATGTCCAGGGGGAGCTGTTTTTT
TRBV27,TRBJ1-6,-,-,CASSCPWHSSYNSPLHF,TGTGCCAGCAGTTGCCCCTGGCATTCCTCCTATAATTCACCCCTCCACTTT
TRBV5-4,TRBJ1-5,-,few,CASSLQGSNQPQHF,TGTGCCAGCAGCCTACAGGGAAGCAATCAGCCCCAGCATTTT
TRBV4-1,TRBJ1-5,-,-,CASSQDEGTNQPQHF,TGCGCCAGCAGCCAAGATGAGGGAACCAATCAGCCCCAGCATTTT
TRBV18,TRBJ1-1,-,-,CASSLAEGTEAFF,TGTGCCAGCTCATTAGCTGAGGGCACTGAAGCTTTCTTT
TRBV5-4,TRBJ2-6,-,-,CASSLHRDVLTF,TGTGCCAGCAGCCTACACAGGGACGTCCTGACTTTC
TRBV7-2,TRBJ2-7,TRBD2,-,CASSSAGTSSYEQYF,TGTGCCAGCAGCTCAGCCGGGACTAGCTCCTACGAGCAGTACTTC
TRBV19,TRBJ1-1,-,-,CASSIVGRLMNTEAFF,TGTGCCAGTAGTATAGTCGGAAGACTGATGAACACTGAAGCTTTCTTT
TRBV5-4,TRBJ1-1,-,-,CASSRQGGTEAFF,TGTGCCAGCAGCCGACAAGGTGGCACTGAAGCTTTCTTT
TRBV18,TRBJ2-6,TRBD1,-,CASSPTPGQGPGANVLTF,TGTGCCAGCTCACCCACGCCGGGACAGGGGCCTGGGGCCAACGTCCTGACTTTC
TRBV6-5,TRBJ1-1,-,-,CASRGWDEAFF,TGTGCCAGCCGGGGATGGGATGAAGCTTTCTTT
TRBV5-5,TRBJ2-3,TRBD2,-,CASSLDGRADTQYF,TGTGCCAGCAGCTTGGACGGGAGGGCAGATACGCAGTATTTT
TRBV9,TRBJ1-2,-,-,CASSVGAMDYGYTF,TGTGCCAGCAGCGTAGGAGCCATGGACTATGGCTACACCTTC
TRBV5-1,TRBJ2-5,TRBD2,-,CASSSGTSGARETQYF,TGCGCCAGCAGCTCAGGGACTAGCGGGGCTCGGGAGACCCAGTACTTC
TRBV4-3,TRBJ2-7,-,-,CASSLLEGASYEQYF,TGCGCCAGCAGCCTCCTGGAGGGGGCATCGTACGAGCAGTACTTC
TRBV5-1,TRBJ2-1,-,-,CASSTDYDEQFF,TGCGCCAGCAGCACGGACTACGATGAGCAGTTCTTC
TRBV12-5,TRBJ1-1,-,-,CASGLGGNTEAFF,TGTGCTAGTGGTTTAGGAGGGAACACTGAAGCTTTCTTT
TRBV3-1/TRBV3-2,TRBJ1-5,-,few,CASSQVQQNQPQHF,TGTGCCAGCAGCCAAGTCCAACAGAATCAGCCCCAGCATTTT
TRBV5-1,TRBJ1-4,TRBD1,-,CATMEGTVYEKLFF,TGCGCCACTATGGAAGGGACAGTGTATGAAAAACTGTTTTTT
TRBV6-6,TRBJ2-5,-,-,CASRPGTRNQETQYF,TGTGCCAGCAGGCCCGGGACTCGCAACCAAGAGACCCAGTACTTC
TRBV4-1,TRBJ1-3,TRBD1,-,CASSQEGQGTFSGNTIYF,TGCGCCAGCAGCCAAGAAGGACAGGGAACATTCTCTGGAAACACCATATATTTT
TRBV7-3,TRBJ1-1,-,-,CASRFQNTEAFF,TGTGCCAGCAGGTTTCAGAACACTGAAGCTTTCTTT
TRBV6-6,TRBJ1-6,TRBD1,-,CASSQRTGVPDHSPLHF,TGTGCCAGCAGTCAAAGGACAGGGGTCCCGGACCATTCACCCCTCCACTTT
TRBV6-2/TRBV6-3,TRBJ2-7,-,-,CASSWSLEQYF,TGTGCCAGCAGTTGGAGCCTGGAGCAGTACTTC
TRBV19,TRBJ2-3,-,once,CASSFGGGDTQYF,TGTGCCAGTAGCTTCGGGGGAGGAGATACGCAGTATTTT
TRBV7-2,TRBJ1-5,-,few,CASGLHVTANQPQHF,TGTGCCAGCGGTCTTCACGTGACAGCTAATCAGCCCCAGCATTTT
TRBV19,TRBJ2-7,TRBD1,-,CASTPGQRSYEQYF,TGTGCCAGTACCCCGGGACAGAGATCCTACGAGCAGTACTTC
TRBV30,TRBJ1-1,TRBD1,-,CAWSMAGGNTEAFF,TGTGCCTGGAGTATGGCAGGGGGGAACACTGAAGCTTTCTTT
TRBV6-4,TRBJ1-1,TRBD1,-,CASRRGTESTEAFF,TGTGCCAGCAGGAGGGGGACAGAGTCTACTGAAGCTTTCTTT
TRBV19,TRBJ1-2,-,-,CASSIGTSSGYTF,TGTGCCAGTAGTATAGGTACGTCTAGTGGCTACACCTTC
TRBV24-1,TRBJ1-2,TRBD1,-,CATSDRGKSYGYTF,TGTGCCACCAGTGACAGGGGGAAGAGCTATGGCTACACCTTC
TRBV6-1,TRBJ1-2,TRBD1,-,CASSEGQGADGYTF,TGTGCCAGCAGTGAGGGACAGGGGGCTGATGGCTACACCTTC
TRBV2,TRBJ2-7,-,-,CASRAIFYEQYF,TGTGCCAGCAGGGCCATTTTCTACGAGCAGTACTTC
TRBV7-2,TRBJ1-4,-,-,CASSLGGAYEKLFF,TGTGCCAGCAGCTTAGGGGGCGCCTATGAAAAACTGTTTTTT
TRBV29-1,TRBJ2-3,TRBD1,-,CSSRQGGTDTQYF,TGCAGCTCAAGACAGGGGGGCACAGATACGCAGTATTTT
TRBV7-2,TRBJ2-5,-,-,CASSFIQGPMETQYF,TGTGCCAGCAGCTTTATTCAGGGCCCTATGGAGACCCAGTACTTC
TRBV6-1,TRBJ2-3,-,-,CASSDWLATTDTQYF,TGTGCCAGCAGTGATTGGTTAGCGACCACAGATACGCAGTATTTT
TRBV7-8,TRBJ1-5,-,-,CASSLGGQLSNQPQHF,TGTGCCAGCAGCTTAGGGGGGCAGCTTAGCAATCAGCCCCAGCATTTT